The 29 T cell receptor beta chains below all came from one sample that was sequenced in a study of control samples from healthy donors and cancer patients. Method: immunoSEQ multiplex PCR; TCRdb's copy keeps in-frame clones and lacks some. Of roughly 180,000 clones listed, 91% were seen once; the top ten hold around 2%. Sequenced sample: blood. The receptor set was obtained from a woman in her thirties or forties in good health.

V usage is TRBV7-3 and J usage is TRBJ1-3; D ambiguous. The CDR3 is 13 residues long. Germline V gives CDR1 SGHTA, CDR2 FQGTGA. V was trimmed by 0 bases and J by 2 bases, leaving 2 bases between them. CDR3 in amino acids: CASSLTPGNTIYF. In DNA form, the CDR3 reads TGTGCCAGCAGCTTAACGCCTGGAAACACCATATATTTT.

The rearrangement links TRBV3-1 (or the pseudogene TRBV3-2) to TRBJ1-6; a possible D gene is TRBD1 (5 bases). The germline V gene has CDR1 LGHDT and CDR2 YNNKEL (reference sequence). The CDR3 spans 15 residues. V was pared by 4 bases and J by 10 bases, with 17 bases between. For the CDR3, the DNA is TGTGCCAGCAGCCGTACGGGCAGGGAGGGATCACCCCTCCACTTT. It is translated as CASSRTGREGSPLHF.

This chain uses TRBV19 with TRBJ1-1, with D possibly being TRBD1 (6 bases). This CDR3 is 16 amino acids long. CDR1 is LNHDA and CDR2 is SQIVND in the germline V gene (reference sequence). V was pared by 10 bases and J by 3 bases, with 24 bases between. The CDR3 coding sequence is TGTGCCACTTCCCCCCGACAGGTCCGGGTAGACACTGAAGCTTTCTTT. It translates to CATSPRQVRVDTEAFF.

V gene TRBV7-6 combines with J gene TRBJ1-1; D is unclear. V gave up 4 bases and J gave up 1 base, with 7 bases separating them. This CDR3 is 13 amino acids long. CDR1 and CDR2 from the germline V gene are SGHVS and FNYEAQ. For the CDR3, the DNA is TGTGCCAGCAGCTCCCAAGGGAACACTGAAGCTTTCTTT. Its protein is CASSSQGNTEAFF.

CDR3 sequence (DNA): TGTGCCATCAGTGACGGGCCCAATGAAAAACTGTTTTTT. Translating it yields CAISDGPNEKLFF. V gene TRBV10-3 combines with J gene TRBJ1-4, with no clear D. In germline, CDR1 is ENHRY, CDR2 SYGVKD. The CDR3 consists of 13 residues. Trimming took off 3 bases at V and 5 bases at J, with 7 bases between the two ends.

The genes are TRBV12-3 or TRBV12-4 and TRBJ1-2; D is uncertain. Deletions cut 0 bases from V and 2 bases from J, with 4 bases between. The CDR3 spans 13 residues. Written as DNA, the CDR3 is TGTGCCAGCAGTTTAGCAGGCAACTATGGCTACACCTTC. Protein product: CASSLAGNYGYTF.

This clone was recorded only once. The J gene is TRBJ1-1, the V gene TRBV6-5; D unresolved. CDR3 length: 13 residues. The V gene's germline CDR1 is MNHEY and CDR2 SVGAGI. V lost 7 bases to trimming and J lost 1 base, with 10 bases between them. In DNA form, the CDR3 reads TGTGCCAGCACCAACGGGAGGAACACTGAAGCTTTCTTT. It codes for CASTNGRNTEAFF.

The J gene is TRBJ2-3, the V gene TRBV7-9; 8 nucleotides line up with TRBD2. Germline loops: CDR1 SEHNR, CDR2 FQNEAQ (reference sequence). Trimming at V came to 5 bases and at J to 3 bases, leaving 7 bases not matched to a gene. The length of the CDR3 is 15 residues. In DNA, the CDR3 is TGTGCCAGCAGCCCCTCGGGGGGGGTGACAGATACGCAGTATTTT. Translating gives CASSPSGGVTDTQYF.

This sequence joins TRBV2 and TRBJ1-3, with D perhaps TRBD1 (5 bases). The CDR3 runs to 14 residues. V was cut by 7 bases and J by 4 bases, with 14 bases left in between. Germline V gives CDR1 SNHLY, CDR2 FYNNEI. The CDR3 DNA sequence: TGTGCCAGCATGGGGCGAGGGATAGGAAACACCATATATTTT. Encoded protein: CASMGRGIGNTIYF.

The CDR3 region is CASGRPNEQFF. The DNA of the CDR3 is TGTGCTAGTGGTCGACCCAATGAGCAGTTCTTC. V usage is TRBV12-5 and J usage is TRBJ2-1; D gene uncertain. The ends were cut back, 5 bases at V and 6 bases at J, with 5 bases in the middle. Germline V lookup: CDR1 LGHNT, CDR2 FRNRAP. This CDR3 contains 11 residues. Complete variable domain (other parts from reference TRBV12-5 and TRBJ2-1): DARVTQTPRHKVTEMGQEVTMRCQPILGHNTVFWYRQTMMQGLELLAYFRNRAPLDDSGMPKDRFSAEMPDATLATLKIQPSEPRDSAVYFCASGRPNEQFFGPGTRLTVL.

The chain uses TRBV9 and TRBJ1-6, with D uncertain. With 0 bases removed from V and 7 bases from J, the gap between germline ends came to 11 bases. CDR1 SGDLS and CDR2 YYNGEE come from the germline V gene. The CDR3 covers 15 residues. The CDR3 nucleotides are TGTGCCAGCAGCGTAGCTATCGGTGGGAATTCACCCCTCCACTTT. Protein sequence: CASSVAIGGNSPLHF.

The V call is TRBV27, the J call TRBJ1-1, with 9 bases lining up with TRBD1. The CDR3 sequence is 13 residues long. Germline values: CDR1 MNHEY, CDR2 SMNVEV (reference sequence). The J segment lost 5 bases and the V segment lost 5 bases, leaving 3 bases of the junction unmatched. CDR3 sequence reads: CASSRQGGTEAFF. The DNA of the CDR3 is TGTGCCAGCAGTAGACAGGGGGGTACTGAAGCTTTCTTT.

The chain uses TRBV27 and TRBJ1-2; 8 bases are a match to TRBD1. The V and J ends lost 2 bases and 4 bases, in that order; junction bases with no gene match: 3. Per germline, CDR1 MNHEY and CDR2 SMNVEV (reference sequence). CDR3 length: 14 residues. The CDR3 DNA sequence: TGTGCCAGCAGTTTAACCGGGACAGGCTATGGCTACACCTTC. Protein sequence: CASSLTGTGYGYTF.

The CDR3 region is CASTLNTGGSYGYTF. CDR3 nucleotide sequence: TGTGCCAGCACCCTTAACACAGGGGGAAGCTATGGCTACACCTTC. The chain is built from TRBV7-9 and TRBJ1-2; 8 bases match TRBD1. The length of the CDR3 is 15 residues. J was trimmed by 4 bases and V by 7 bases; bases with no gene match: 11. Germline loops: CDR1 SEHNR, CDR2 FQNEAQ (reference sequence).

The chain recombines TRBV6-5 with TRBJ1-2; D might be TRBD1 (5 bases). CDR3 size: 15 residues. Trimming removed 6 bases at V and 0 bases at J, with 14 bases between. Germline V gene sequence: CDR1 MNHEY, CDR2 SVGAGI. The CDR3 loop is CASSHMAGANYGYTF. The DNA of the CDR3 is TGTGCCAGCAGCCATATGGCGGGGGCTAACTATGGCTACACCTTC.

The rearrangement joins TRBV9 to TRBJ1-2; possible D gene TRBD1, 6 bases. V dropped 7 bases and J dropped 8 bases, with 12 bases sitting between them. This CDR3 has 11 amino acids. Germline loops: CDR1 SGDLS, CDR2 YYNGEE. For the CDR3, the DNA is TGTGCCAGCCGGGACATGATGGGCTACACCTTC. Translated: CASRDMMGYTF.

The sample holds one count of this clone. The rearrangement links TRBV7-9 to TRBJ2-1; perhaps TRBD2 as D (5 bases). The CDR3 extends over 15 amino acids. The V end was cut by 5 bases, the J end by 2 bases, with 13 bases between. Germline loops: CDR1 SEHNR, CDR2 FQNEAQ (reference sequence). As DNA, the CDR3 is TGTGCCAGCAGCCCGCCTAGCATCCCCTACAATGAGCAGTTCTTC. Its protein product is CASSPPSIPYNEQFF.

The chain recombines TRBV7-9 with TRBJ2-3; TRBD2 aligns across 10 bases. The V and J ends lost 5 bases and 4 bases, in that order; junction bases with no gene match: 6. Germline V gives CDR1 SEHNR, CDR2 FQNEAQ (reference sequence). There are 15 residues in the CDR3. The CDR3 DNA reads TGTGCCAGCAGCCGGAGCGGGGGGGCCCCAGATACGCAGTATTTT. Protein: CASSRSGGAPDTQYF.

As DNA, the CDR3 is TGTGCCATCAGTGAGTCAGGGAGGGACGCTAAGATTCTGACTTTC. It encodes CAISESGRDAKILTF. V and J are TRBV10-3 and TRBJ2-6; 7 bases are a match to TRBD2. The CDR3 consists of 15 residues. V lost 0 bases and J lost 16; bases outside the gene matches: 12. CDR1 is ENHRY and CDR2 is SYGVKD in the germline V gene.

The rearrangement joins TRBV11-2 to TRBJ2-2; D gene unclear. Germline V gene sequence: CDR1 SGHAT, CDR2 FQNNGV. This CDR3 region has 14 residues. V lost 5 bases and J 3 bases, leaving 10 bases between the germline ends. CDR3: CASSLVVHTGELFF. The CDR3 DNA is TGTGCCAGCAGCCTAGTGGTGCACACCGGGGAGCTGTTTTTT.

This chain links TRBV6-5 with TRBJ1-1; TRBD1 might be the D (6 bases). The CDR3 loop spans 14 amino acids. Germline lookup yields CDR1 MNHEY and CDR2 SVGAGI. Between the trimmed V and J ends, which lost 2 bases and 3 bases, there was a span of 10 bases. The CDR3 sequence: CASSYLAGDTEAFF. CDR3 DNA sequence: TGTGCCAGCAGTTACCTGGCAGGGGACACTGAAGCTTTCTTT.

This CDR3 is CASSYLGTGDYEQYF. The CDR3 DNA reads as TGTGCCAGCAGTTACTTAGGGACAGGGGACTACGAGCAGTACTTC. The V call is TRBV11-1, the J call TRBJ2-7, with 10 bases aligning to TRBD1. Germline V lookup: CDR1 SGHAT, CDR2 FQDESV (reference sequence). The junction had 8 bases not matched to a gene; V was cut back by 6 bases and J by 3 bases. The CDR3 totals 15 residues.

This chain joins TRBV10-3 and TRBJ1-3, with 9 bases lining up with TRBD1. Germline CDR1 ENHRY, CDR2 SYGVKD. The V segment lost 6 bases and the J segment 0 bases; nucleotides outside the gene matches: 21. The length of the CDR3 is 21 residues. As DNA, the CDR3 is TGTGCCATCAGACAATCCATGGGGACAGGGAAAACTGGGGACTCTGGAAACACCATATATTTT. Translation gives CAIRQSMGTGKTGDSGNTIYF.

The chain's CDR3 is CASTSRQGSNEQYF. CDR3 DNA sequence: TGTGCCAGCACCTCGAGACAGGGGAGCAACGAGCAGTACTTC. The gene calls are TRBV6-5 and TRBJ2-7; 8 nucleotides match TRBD1. The CDR3 has 14 amino acids. V was pared by 7 bases and J by 5 bases, with 10 bases of the junction left unmatched. Germline values: CDR1 MNHEY, CDR2 SVGAGI.

The rearrangement joins TRBV5-6 to TRBJ1-4; 7 nucleotides agree with TRBD1. Germline V gene lookup returns CDR1 SGHDT and CDR2 YYEEEE. This CDR3 comprises 16 residues. The ends lost 1 base at V and 7 bases at J; junction bases unmatched: 10. CDR3 amino acids: CASSLTLGGRGEKLFF. The CDR3, as DNA: TGTGCCAGCAGCTTGACTTTAGGGGGCCGAGGTGAAAAACTGTTTTTT. The entire variable domain, with the rest obtained from reference TRBV5-6 and TRBJ1-4, is as follows: DAGVTQSPTHLIKTRGQQVTLRCSPKSGHDTVSWYQQALGQGPQFIFQYYEEEERQRGNFPDRFSGHQFPNYSSELNVNALLLGDSALYLCASSLTLGGRGEKLFFGSGTQLSVL.

The rearrangement links TRBV28 to TRBJ2-7; 8 bases fit TRBD1. V shed 5 bases and J 4 bases; nucleotides not matched to a gene: 10. This CDR3 has 15 residues. From germline, CDR1 is MDHEN and CDR2 SYDVKM. The CDR3 loop is CASSTEQGASYEQYF. In DNA form, the CDR3 reads TGTGCCAGCAGTACGGAGCAGGGGGCATCTTACGAGCAGTACTTC.

This clone was picked up a small number of times. The CDR3 DNA follows: TGTGCCAGCAGCAGGGGACAGAACGGTCAGCCCCAGCATTTT. It translates to CASSRGQNGQPQHF. The chain has TRBV11-2 and TRBJ1-5; TRBD1 matches 7 bases. This CDR3 comprises 14 residues. V shed 5 bases and J 6 bases; nucleotides not matched to a gene: 7. Germline values: CDR1 SGHAT, CDR2 FQNNGV.

The chain employs TRBV18 and TRBJ1-6; 7 bases are shared with TRBD1. This CDR3 is built from 13 residues. Germline V gene lookup returns CDR1 KGHSH and CDR2 LQKENI. J was trimmed by 19 bases and V by 3 bases; bases with no gene match: 12. The CDR3 here is CASSPTGQIPLHF. CDR3 nucleotide sequence: TGTGCCAGCTCACCGACGGGACAGATTCCTTTACACTTT.

The chain carries TRBV2 and TRBJ2-5; 8 bases agree with TRBD2. Trimming cost V 6 bases and J 5 bases; bases outside gene matches: 5. This CDR3 has 13 amino acids. In germline, CDR1 is SNHLY, CDR2 FYNNEI. CDR3 DNA: TGTGCCAGCAGACAAGCGGGGGCCGAGACCCAGTACTTC. This gives the protein CASRQAGAETQYF. The entire variable domain, with the rest obtained from reference TRBV2 and TRBJ2-5, is as follows: EPEVTQTPSHQVTQMGQEVILRCVPISNHLYFYWYRQILGQKVEFLVSFYNNEISEKSEIFDDQFSVERPDGSNFTLKIRSTKLEDSAMYFCASRQAGAETQYFGPGTRLLVL.